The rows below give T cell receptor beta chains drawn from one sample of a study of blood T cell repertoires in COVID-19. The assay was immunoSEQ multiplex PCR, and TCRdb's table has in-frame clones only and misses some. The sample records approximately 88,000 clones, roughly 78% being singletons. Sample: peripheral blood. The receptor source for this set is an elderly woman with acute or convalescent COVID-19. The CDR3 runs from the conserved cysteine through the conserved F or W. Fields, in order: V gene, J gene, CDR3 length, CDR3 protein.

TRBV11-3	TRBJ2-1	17	CASSLRTGGSTYNEQFF
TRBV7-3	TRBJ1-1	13	CASSLTTGGEAFF
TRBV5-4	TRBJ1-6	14	CASSLDSYRSPLHF
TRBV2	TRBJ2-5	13	CASRGPDQETQYF
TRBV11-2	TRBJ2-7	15	CASSRVRDSPYEQYF
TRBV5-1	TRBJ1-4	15	CASSPNGGSNEKLFF
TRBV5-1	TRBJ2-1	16	CASSGGGQSSYNEQFF
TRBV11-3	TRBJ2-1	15	CASSLRGSSYNEQFF
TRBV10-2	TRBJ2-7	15	CASSLDDREVYEQYF
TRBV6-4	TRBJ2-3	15	CASSDAAGSTDTQYF
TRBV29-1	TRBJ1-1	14	CSLLRVGHNTEAFF
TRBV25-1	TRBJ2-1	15	CASSDGGPRYNEQFF
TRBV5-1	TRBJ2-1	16	CASSLLTGGKYNEQFF
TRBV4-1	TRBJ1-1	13	CASSPQRRAGAFF
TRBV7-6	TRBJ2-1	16	CASSQQLAGGNNEQFF
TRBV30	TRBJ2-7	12	CAWNAGAGEQYF
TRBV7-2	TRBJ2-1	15	CASSSRGDPYNEQFF